This is a list of T cell receptor beta chains from one sample in a study of OX40 agonist ivuxolimab in advanced cancers. Generated by immunoSEQ multiplex PCR, the TCRdb table keeps only in-frame clones and is missing some. The sample lists about 6,000 clones; around 81% were seen once. The sequencing here drew on CD4+ or CD8+ T cells sorted from blood, taken in a trial of the OX40 agonist ivuxolimab. The receptors stem from an adult with an advanced solid tumor such as melanoma, head and neck, liver or kidney cancer. CDR3s include the opening cysteine and the closing phenylalanine or tryptophan. The D gene is left open where the match is weak. Size tells how often a clone was seen (once, few, many) or the class of an expanded clone, and some rows leave it out.

J,D,V,size,CDR3,DNA
TRBJ1-2,-,TRBV19,-,CASSNTGGDYGYTF,TGTGCCAGTTCAAATACGGGGGGGGACTATGGCTACACCTTC
TRBJ1-6,-,TRBV4-3,-,CASSQALGGNSPLHF,TGCGCCAGCAGCCAAGCCTTGGGGGGGAATTCACCCCTCCACTTT
TRBJ2-3,-,TRBV7-3,-,CASSSADTQYF,TGTGCCAGCAGCTCGGCAGATACGCAGTATTTT
TRBJ1-1,TRBD1,TRBV6-6,once,CASRFGQDEAFF,TGTGCCAGCAGATTTGGACAGGATGAAGCTTTCTTT
TRBJ2-1,-,TRBV30,-,CAWSGGPTDQFF,TGTGCCTGGAGTGGGGGGCCAACGGATCAGTTCTTC
TRBJ2-3,-,TRBV9,-,CASSVGGSDTQYF,TGTGCCAGCAGCGTAGGGGGTTCAGATACGCAGTATTTT
TRBJ2-2,TRBD1,TRBV4-1,-,CASSSFGTVTSTGELFF,TGCGCCAGCAGCTCATTCGGGACAGTTACTAGCACCGGGGAGCTGTTTTTT
TRBJ2-1,TRBD1,TRBV9,-,CASSVVQGAGAEQFF,TGTGCCAGCAGCGTAGTTCAGGGGGCAGGGGCTGAGCAGTTCTTC
TRBJ1-2,-,TRBV14,-,CASSQRYNRYYTF,TGTGCCAGCAGCCAACGGTACAACAGGTACTACACCTTC
TRBJ1-6,TRBD1,TRBV13,-,CASSPVGGRGSNSPLHF,TGTGCCAGCAGCCCCGTGGGGGGCAGGGGGAGTAATTCACCCCTCCACTTT
TRBJ2-3,-,TRBV4-1,few,CASSQDVDTDTQYF,TGCGCCAGCAGCCAAGATGTCGACACAGATACGCAGTATTTT
TRBJ2-4,-,TRBV7-2,-,CASSLEAKNIQYF,TGTGCCAGCAGCCTAGAAGCCAAAAACATTCAGTACTTC
TRBJ2-7,-,TRBV19,-,CASSSGRDYEQYF,TGTGCCAGTAGTTCGGGACGGGACTACGAGCAGTACTTC